This passage covers 28 T cell receptor beta chains from one sample sequenced in a study of T cells expressing NK-cell markers. From its re-call of the 5' RACE reads, TCRdb lists each CDR3 protein once, without DNA. The sample spans 550,000 to 600,000 distinct CDR3 sequences; the ten largest clones claim under 4.5%. The sequenced material came from blood T cells: a sorted CD56 or NKG2C T cell subset, CD4+ or CD8+ T cells, or bulk PBMC T cells (not recorded which). The receptor source for this set is a man between 18 and 35 years old in good health.

The chain has TRBV10-3 and TRBJ1-6. Germline values: CDR1 ENHRY, CDR2 SYGVKD. The CDR3 sequence is 14 residues long. CDR3 in amino acids: CAISETVRNSPLHF.

The chain has TRBV20-1 and TRBJ2-1; lacking DNA, the TRBD2 call made by TCRdb goes unchecked. Germline CDR1 DFQATT, CDR2 SNEGSKA (reference sequence). The CDR3 runs to 15 residues. CDR3 sequence: CSARRGSGRGNEQFF.

The V and J genes are TRBV11-2 and TRBJ1-2. The CDR3 is 15 amino acids. Germline CDR1 reads SGHAT; CDR2 reads FQNNGV. This CDR3 is CASSGTGSQRDGYTF.

The rearrangement links TRBV29-1 to TRBJ2-7; without DNA, the TCRdb call of TRBD1 cannot be checked. This CDR3 contains 14 residues. Germline assignment: CDR1 SQVTM and CDR2 ANQGSEA. The CDR3 here is CSVGGAGGRYEQYF.

The chain links TRBV2 to TRBJ1-2; TCRdb outputs TRBD1, but without DNA this stays unchecked. The germline CDR1 and CDR2 sequences are SNHLY and FYNNEI. CDR3 size: 15 residues. CDR3 region: CASRGTGQGYSGYTF.

The rearrangement uses TRBV12-3 or TRBV12-4 and TRBJ1-2. The CDR3 is 14 residues long. CDR3 protein: CASSLRLLNYGYTF.

This chain links TRBV2 with TRBJ2-2. The CDR3 length is 15 residues. Germline V gene data show CDR1 as SNHLY and CDR2 as FYNNEI. CDR3 protein: CASSPGSGAPGELFF.

The rearrangement uses TRBV6-5 and TRBJ2-3; TCRdb names TRBD1, which stays unverified in the absence of DNA. The CDR3 covers 15 residues. Germline V lookup: CDR1 MNHEY, CDR2 SVGAGI. The CDR3 loop is CASSYSTGMKNTQYF.

This chain links TRBV12-5 with TRBJ1-2; there is no DNA to check the TCRdb D call of TRBD1. There are 16 residues in the CDR3. Germline V gene sequence: CDR1 LGHNT, CDR2 FRNRAP. The CDR3 here is CASGLRAAVFNYGYTF.

The V and J genes are TRBV3-1 and TRBJ2-7. The CDR3 spans 13 residues. The germline CDR1 and CDR2 sequences are LGHDT and YNNKEL (reference sequence). The CDR3 protein is CASSRTEYYEQYF.

V gene TRBV30 combines with J gene TRBJ2-2; with no DNA, the TCRdb D assignment of TRBD2 cannot be verified. Germline CDR1 and CDR2: GTSNPN and SVGIG (reference sequence). The CDR3 is made up of 14 amino acids. The CDR3: CAWSRDSSTGELFF.

This chain uses TRBV6-5 with TRBJ1-5; TCRdb outputs TRBD1, but without DNA this stays unchecked. CDR1 and CDR2 from the germline V gene are MNHEY and SVGAGI. The CDR3 has 16 residues. CDR3 sequence reads: CASSPARGGGNQPQHF.

This chain uses TRBV29-1 with TRBJ1-2. The CDR3 runs 15 residues. CDR1 is SQVTM, CDR2 ANQGSEA, per germline. CDR3 amino acids: CSVKPESLNDYGYTF.

The chain employs TRBV6-2 or TRBV6-3 and TRBJ2-4. The CDR3 contains 11 residues. From germline, CDR1 is MNHEY and CDR2 SVGEGT. CDR3 sequence reads: CASSETHVQYF.

The V gene is TRBV12-5, the J gene TRBJ1-1; TCRdb's D call of TRBD1 is untestable without DNA. The length of the CDR3 is 17 residues. The V gene's germline CDR1 is LGHNT and CDR2 FRNRAP. CDR3 protein: CASGSPPDGHMNTEAFF.

The chain employs TRBV2 and TRBJ2-5; absent DNA, TCRdb's TRBD2 call cannot be checked. The CDR3 runs 16 residues. Germline-derived CDR1 and CDR2 are SNHLY and FYNNEI. CDR3 residues: CASSRTSGKVGETQYF.

The V call is TRBV7-2, the J call TRBJ2-7; no DNA is available, so the TRBD2 call from TCRdb remains unchecked. Per the germline V gene, CDR1 is SGHTA and CDR2 is FQGNSA. The CDR3 consists of 16 residues. CDR3 loop: CASSLVTSGVSYEQYF.

The V and J genes are TRBV20-1 and TRBJ2-5; without DNA, the TCRdb call of TRBD2 cannot be checked. From germline, CDR1 is DFQATT and CDR2 SNEGSKA (reference sequence). This CDR3 is built from 17 residues. The CDR3 protein is CSARAPGLAGYQETQYF.

The V and J genes are TRBV7-8 and TRBJ1-1; TCRdb calls TRBD1, which cannot be checked without DNA. In germline, CDR1 is SGHVS, CDR2 FQNEAQ. The length of the CDR3 is 15 residues. Here the CDR3 reads CASTPRGTGGTEAFF.

The chain uses TRBV6-1 and TRBJ2-7; TCRdb's assignment of TRBD2 cannot be checked, as there is no DNA. The CDR3 is 16 amino acids. Germline lookup yields CDR1 MNHNS and CDR2 SASEGT. This CDR3 reads CASSGASGTTGREQYF.

The chain employs TRBV10-3 and TRBJ1-1; without DNA, the TCRdb call of TRBD1 cannot be checked. The CDR3 consists of 13 residues. Germline V gives CDR1 ENHRY, CDR2 SYGVKD. The CDR3 here is CAIKGQGGTEAFF.

The chain uses TRBV24-1 and TRBJ2-1. Germline V gives CDR1 KGHDR, CDR2 SFDVKD. The CDR3 consists of 13 residues. CDR3 protein: CATSDWGYNEQFF.

This chain uses TRBV12-3 or TRBV12-4 with TRBJ2-7. This CDR3 is built from 15 residues. CDR3 residues: CASSPTRTTFYEQYF.

The chain recombines TRBV27 with TRBJ1-2; without DNA, the TCRdb call of TRBD1 cannot be checked. Germline assignment: CDR1 MNHEY and CDR2 SMNVEV (reference sequence). The CDR3 consists of 14 residues. The CDR3 is CASRRTGQNYGYTF.

V is TRBV6-2 or TRBV6-3 and J is TRBJ2-7; lacking DNA, the TRBD1 call made by TCRdb goes unchecked. The CDR3 spans 13 residues. CDR1 is MNHEY and CDR2 is SVGEGT in the germline V gene. The CDR3: CASKRDRLYEQYF.

This CDR3 reads CSAREMTSGDYEQYF. The chain uses TRBV20-1 and TRBJ2-7. The CDR3 covers 15 residues. The germline V gene has CDR1 DFQATT and CDR2 SNEGSKA (reference sequence).

This rearrangement joins TRBV7-2 to TRBJ2-2; TCRdb gives TRBD2 as the D gene, but with no DNA this cannot be confirmed. The CDR3 is 17 amino acids. Germline V gives CDR1 SGHTA, CDR2 FQGNSA. The chain's CDR3 is CASSLTAAASVYGELFF.

The chain is built from TRBV19 and TRBJ2-2; as DNA is missing, the TRBD1 call by TCRdb cannot be tested. Germline loops: CDR1 LNHDA, CDR2 SQIVND (reference sequence). This CDR3 has 14 residues. This chain's CDR3 is CASSKAPWSGELFF.